Listed here are 6 T cell receptor beta chains from one sample, sequenced in a study of response to subunit inactivated influenza vaccine. One entry per CDR3 protein results from TCRdb running MiXCR on the RT-PCR reads. The table lists 500,000 to 550,000 distinct CDR3 sequences, roughly a quarter of them singletons. These data also formed part of another study, on T cells expressing NK-cell markers. That source reports: cDNA encoding TCR beta was synthesized via 5'RACE template switching incorporating UMIs.

The sequencing used CD4+ T cells sorted from PBMCs, collected 11 to 12 days after vaccination. These receptors came from a man aged 50-60 years who received an inactivated influenza vaccine.

This rearrangement joins TRBV9 to TRBJ2-5; D may be TRBD1 (6 bases). CDR1 is SGDLS, CDR2 YYNGEE, per germline. This CDR3 has 14 amino acids. V shed 0 bases and J shed 4 bases, with 10 bases lying between them. The CDR3 coding sequence is TGTGCCAGCAGCGTAGGGACAGTGGGAGAGACCCAGTACTTC. Encoded protein: CASSVGTVGETQYF.

The chain carries TRBV6-2 or TRBV6-3 and TRBJ1-2; tentative D call: TRBD1 (5 bases). Trimming stripped 10 bases from V and 8 bases from J, with 14 bases between. This CDR3 contains 11 residues. Germline values: CDR1 MNHEY, CDR2 SVGEGT. CDR3 amino acids: CATYGGYGYTF. The CDR3 nucleotides are TGTGCCACCTACGGGGGATACGGCTACACCTTC.

The sample holds many counts of this clonotype. The V and J genes are TRBV24-1 and TRBJ2-7; 12 positions agree with TRBD2. The ends lost 8 bases at V and 3 bases at J; junction bases unmatched: 7. CDR3 length equals 15 residues. Per the germline V gene, CDR1 is KGHDR and CDR2 is SFDVKD. Here the CDR3 reads CATIGLAGPRYEQYF. In nucleotides, the CDR3 is TGTGCCACCATCGGACTAGCGGGGCCCCGCTACGAGCAGTACTTC.

This clonotype appeared a single time. The chain has TRBV11-2 and TRBJ2-3, with D possibly being TRBD2 (5 bases). The germline V gene has CDR1 SGHAT and CDR2 FQNNGV. Between the trimmed V and J ends, which lost 4 bases and 6 bases, there was a span of 11 bases. This CDR3 is built from 13 residues. The CDR3 region has the DNA TGTGCCAGCAGCTCCACAGCGGTCGATACGCAGTATTTT. Translating it yields CASSSTAVDTQYF.

V is TRBV12-3 or TRBV12-4 and J is TRBJ2-5; TRBD2 matches 14 bases. The CDR3 extends over 15 amino acids. Trimming cost V 6 bases and J 5 bases; bases outside gene matches: 5. The CDR3 DNA reads TGTGCCAGCAGGACTAGCGGGGGGGCAAGGGAGACCCAGTACTTC. Amino acids: CASRTSGGARETQYF.

This clonotype was counted between two and nine times. V is TRBV5-6 and J is TRBJ2-5, with 8 bases matching TRBD2. V was clipped by 2 bases and J by 5 bases; unmatched bases: 8. CDR1 and CDR2 (germline): SGHDT, YYEEEE. The CDR3 spans 15 residues. The CDR3 here is CASSFERGGLETQYF. The CDR3 DNA is TGTGCCAGCAGCTTTGAGCGCGGGGGGTTGGAGACCCAGTACTTC.